The 16 T cell receptor beta chains presented below share a single source sample, sequenced in a study of cytomegalovirus exposure and HLA in healthy donors. Amplification used 60 Vbeta primers and 13 Jbeta primers. Assay used: immunoSEQ multiplex PCR; TCRdb lists only in-frame clones, some missing. The sample table sets out some 41,000 clones. The specimen sequenced was PBMCs. The receptors shown here come from a male donor in good health and CMV-seronegative.

This chain connects TRBV15 to TRBJ2-7; D is undetermined. The CDR3 has 15 residues. Between the trimmed V and J ends, which lost 0 bases and 2 bases, there was a span of 11 bases. Germline CDR1 reads LNHNV; CDR2 reads YYDKDF (reference sequence). This chain's CDR3 is CATSREKRAAYEQYF. CDR3 DNA sequence: TGTGCCACCAGCAGAGAAAAGAGAGCCGCCTACGAGCAGTACTTC.

The chain recombines TRBV2 with TRBJ2-1; TRBD2 aligns across 8 bases. Germline trimming cut 7 bases from V and 0 bases from J; bases unmatched to any gene: 17. Germline CDR1 reads SNHLY; CDR2 reads FYNNEI. The CDR3 has 19 amino acids. CDR3 in DNA: TGTGCCAGCACTTCGGGGGGGGCCCACGATAAAAGCTCCTACAATGAGCAGTTCTTC. Residues: CASTSGGAHDKSSYNEQFF. Full variable domain (missing parts from reference TRBV2 and TRBJ2-1): EPEVTQTPSHQVTQMGQEVILRCVPISNHLYFYWYRQILGQKVEFLVSFYNNEISEKSEIFDDQFSVERPDGSNFTLKIRSTKLEDSAMYFCASTSGGAHDKSSYNEQFFGPGTRLTVL.

The chain couples TRBV28 to TRBJ1-2; 9 bases line up with TRBD1. This CDR3 is 15 amino acids long. J was trimmed by 4 bases and V by 2 bases; bases with no gene match: 5. Germline-derived CDR1 and CDR2 are MDHEN and SYDVKM. The CDR3 DNA reads TGTGCCAGCAGTTTAGAAGGACAGGGGAGCTATGGCTACACCTTC. Its translation: CASSLEGQGSYGYTF.

The chain carries TRBV15 and TRBJ1-2; 7 bases fit TRBD1. Trimming at V came to 2 bases and at J to 7 bases, leaving 16 bases not matched to a gene. The CDR3 runs to 17 residues. From germline, CDR1 is LNHNV and CDR2 YYDKDF (reference sequence). The CDR3 DNA is TGTGCCACCAGCAGATCTGAGATCTGGGGACAGCAAGGTGGCTACACCTTC. It encodes CATSRSEIWGQQGGYTF. The whole variable domain, filled in from reference TRBV15 and TRBJ1-2, reads DAMVIQNPRYQVTQFGKPVTLSCSQTLNHNVMYWYQQKSSQAPKLLFHYYDKDFNNEADTPDNFQSRRPNTSFCFLDIRSPGLGDTAMYLCATSRSEIWGQQGGYTFGSGTRLTVV.

The V gene is TRBV29-1, the J gene TRBJ1-1, with 8 positions matching TRBD1. The CDR3 is 13 residues long. Trimming removed 3 bases from V and 5 bases from J; junction bases left unmatched: 5. The germline CDR1 and CDR2 sequences are SQVTM and ANQGSEA. In DNA form, the CDR3 reads TGCAGCGTTGAGACAGGGGTCGATACTGAAGCTTTCTTT. Translating gives CSVETGVDTEAFF. Drawing the rest from reference TRBV29-1 and TRBJ1-1, the complete variable domain is SAVISQKPSRDICQRGTSLTIQCQVDSQVTMMFWYRQQPGQSLTLIATANQGSEATYESGFVIDKFPISRPNLTFSTLTVSNMSPEDSSIYLCSVETGVDTEAFFGQGTRLTVV.

This chain links TRBV7-9 with TRBJ2-7; D is possibly TRBD1 (5 bases). Per germline, CDR1 SEHNR and CDR2 FQNEAQ (reference sequence). There are 13 residues in the CDR3. Trimming cost V 8 bases and J 2 bases, with 13 bases left between them. CDR3 sequence: CASARSGTYEQYF. DNA of the CDR3: TGTGCCAGCGCACGGTCAGGGACCTACGAGCAGTACTTC.

With regard to this clone: At the DNA level, this CDR3 is encoded by other sequences in the same sample as well. The chain is built from TRBV5-1 and TRBJ1-1; D uncertain. V shed 0 bases and J shed 1 base, with 4 bases lying between them. Germline lookup yields CDR1 SGHRS and CDR2 YFSETQ. This CDR3 region has 13 residues. CDR3 residues: CASSLAQNTEAFF. The CDR3 DNA reads TGCGCCAGCAGCTTGGCACAGAACACTGAAGCTTTCTTT. Using reference TRBV5-1 and TRBJ1-1 for the parts outside the CDR3, the full variable domain is KAGVTQTPRYLIKTRGQQVTLSCSPISGHRSVSWYQQTPGQGLQFLFEYFSETQRNKGNFPGRFSGRQFSNSRSEMNVSTLELGDSALYLCASSLAQNTEAFFGQGTRLTVV.

The rearrangement joins TRBV7-9 to TRBJ1-1, with D perhaps TRBD1 (5 bases). The CDR3 extends over 14 amino acids. CDR1 and CDR2 from the germline V gene are SEHNR and FQNEAQ (reference sequence). V was cut by 5 bases and J by 1 base, with 11 bases left in between. The CDR3 reads CASSPTERNTEAFF. CDR3 bases: TGTGCCAGCAGCCCGACAGAGAGGAACACTGAAGCTTTCTTT. The whole variable domain, remainder taken from reference TRBV7-9 and TRBJ1-1, is DTGVSQNPRHKITKRGQNVTFRCDPISEHNRLYWYRQTLGQGPEFLTYFQNEAQLEKSRLLSDRFSAERPKGSFSTLEIQRTEQGDSAMYLCASSPTERNTEAFFGQGTRLTVV.

V gene TRBV7-2 combines with J gene TRBJ1-6, with D perhaps TRBD1 (5 bases). The CDR3 loop spans 14 amino acids. Germline V lookup: CDR1 SGHTA, CDR2 FQGNSA. Trimming stripped 5 bases from V and 3 bases from J, with 8 bases between. CDR3 loop: CASSPQGYNSPLHF. The CDR3 DNA sequence: TGTGCCAGCAGCCCCCAGGGCTATAATTCACCCCTCCACTTT.

V gene TRBV4-1 combines with J gene TRBJ1-2; 7 nucleotides agree with TRBD1. Germline loops: CDR1 MGHRA, CDR2 YSYEKL. J was trimmed by 3 bases and V by 1 base; bases with no gene match: 11. The CDR3 sequence is 17 residues long. CDR3 amino acids: CASSQGLTGNLDYGYTF. Here the CDR3 DNA reads TGCGCCAGCAGCCAAGGATTGACAGGGAATTTAGACTATGGCTACACCTTC.

The V call is TRBV19, the J call TRBJ2-6; no definite D call. The germline CDR1 and CDR2 sequences are LNHDA and SQIVND (reference sequence). The CDR3 covers 13 residues. V dropped 7 bases and J dropped 4 bases, with 8 bases sitting between them. The CDR3 reads CASKAPGANVLTF. DNA of the CDR3: TGTGCCAGTAAAGCCCCAGGGGCCAACGTCCTGACTTTC.

The V gene is TRBV11-2, the J gene TRBJ1-4, with TRBD1 matching over 8 bases. Trimming cost V 0 bases and J 8 bases; bases outside gene matches: 2. Germline loops: CDR1 SGHAT, CDR2 FQNNGV. The CDR3 loop spans 14 amino acids. The CDR3 sequence: CASSLDRGLEKLFF. CDR3 nucleotide sequence: TGTGCCAGCAGCTTAGACAGGGGGCTCGAAAAACTGTTTTTT.

The chain carries TRBV19 and TRBJ2-3; D perhaps matches TRBD2 (7 bases). Trimming stripped 4 bases from V and 6 bases from J, with 17 bases between. The CDR3 extends over 15 amino acids. Germline V gene sequence: CDR1 LNHDA, CDR2 SQIVND (reference sequence). The CDR3, as DNA: TGTGCCAGTAGTAGAAGGGGGGGGCCCACGGATACGCAGTATTTT. Its translation is CASSRRGGPTDTQYF.

The chain combines TRBV18 with TRBJ1-1; D is ambiguous. From germline, CDR1 is KGHSH and CDR2 LQKENI. Trimming removed 9 bases at V and 8 bases at J, with 10 bases between. This CDR3 spans 10 amino acids. The CDR3, as DNA: TGTGCCAGTTCTTTTATGGAAGCTTTCTTT. Encoded protein: CASSFMEAFF. Filled out from reference TRBV18 and TRBJ1-1, the complete variable domain reads NAGVMQNPRHLVRRRGQEARLRCSPMKGHSHVYWYRQLPEEGLKFMVYLQKENIIDESGMPKERFSAEFPKEGPSILRIQQVVRGDSAAYFCASSFMEAFFGQGTRLTVV.

The J gene is TRBJ1-5, the V gene TRBV18; no definite D call. The CDR3 has 14 residues. V was trimmed by 5 bases and J by 6 bases, leaving 14 bases between them. In germline, CDR1 is KGHSH, CDR2 LQKENI. This CDR3 reads CASSWTEGAQPQHF. DNA of the CDR3: TGTGCCAGCTCATGGACCGAGGGAGCTCAGCCCCAGCATTTT. The full variable domain, in which reference TRBV18 and TRBJ1-5 provide the parts outside the CDR3, is NAGVMQNPRHLVRRRGQEARLRCSPMKGHSHVYWYRQLPEEGLKFMVYLQKENIIDESGMPKERFSAEFPKEGPSILRIQQVVRGDSAAYFCASSWTEGAQPQHFGDGTRLSIL.

CDR3 sequence: CASSHPGQRGGPDTQYF. The CDR3 nucleotides read TGCGCCAGCAGCCACCCCGGTCAGCGGGGGGGGCCAGATACGCAGTATTTT. This chain uses TRBV4-1 with TRBJ2-3, with 10 bases identical to TRBD2. Germline CDR1 reads MGHRA; CDR2 reads YSYEKL. The CDR3 spans 17 residues. The V and J ends lost 3 bases and 4 bases, in that order; junction bases with no gene match: 10.